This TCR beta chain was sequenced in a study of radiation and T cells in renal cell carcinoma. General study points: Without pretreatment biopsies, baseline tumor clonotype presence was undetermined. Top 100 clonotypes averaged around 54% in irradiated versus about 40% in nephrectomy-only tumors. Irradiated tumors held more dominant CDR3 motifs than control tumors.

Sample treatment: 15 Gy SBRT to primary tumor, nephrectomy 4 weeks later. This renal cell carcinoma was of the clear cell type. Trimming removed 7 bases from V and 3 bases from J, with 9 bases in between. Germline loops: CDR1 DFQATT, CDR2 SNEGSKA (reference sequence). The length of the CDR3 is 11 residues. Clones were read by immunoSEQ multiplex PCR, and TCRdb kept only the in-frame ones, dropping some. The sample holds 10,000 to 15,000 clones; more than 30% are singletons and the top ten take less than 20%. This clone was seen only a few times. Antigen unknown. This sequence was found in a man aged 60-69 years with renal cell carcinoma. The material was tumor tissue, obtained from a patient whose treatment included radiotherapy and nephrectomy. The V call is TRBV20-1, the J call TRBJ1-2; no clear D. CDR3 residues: CSGRVDYGYTF. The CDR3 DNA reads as TGCAGTGGAAGGGTAGACTATGGCTACACCTTC.